Here is one T cell receptor (beta chain) with its context. Its antigen is unknown. V lost 6 bases and J lost 12; bases outside the gene matches: 7. This CDR3 is built from 12 residues. Via MiXCR, TCRdb re-called the 5' RACE reads, giving one row per CDR3 protein. The sample holds hundreds of thousands of distinct CDR3 sequences, 21% seen once. These data are taken from a study of identical twins. Study conclusions and caveats: Interpretation of the results relied on cross-sectional statistical analysis and not on following the same donors. Within cord blood, abundant beta clonotypes carried fewer insertions, but memory repertoires showed no such trend.

These data also featured in a second study, about T cells expressing NK-cell markers. As that study records: The study sequenced eight donors, seven HCMV-seropositive and one seronegative. In several experiments, an anti-gamma-delta TCR antibody restricted sorting to alpha-beta TCR T cells.

The sample comprised PBMCs. This sequence joins TRBV12-3 or TRBV12-4 and TRBJ2-1; TRBD1 matches 8 bases. This receptor was identified in a woman aged 18-30 years in good health. The DNA of the CDR3 is TGTGCCAGCAGGTCTGACAGGGGCGGGCAGTTCTTC. Translation: CASRSDRGGQFF.